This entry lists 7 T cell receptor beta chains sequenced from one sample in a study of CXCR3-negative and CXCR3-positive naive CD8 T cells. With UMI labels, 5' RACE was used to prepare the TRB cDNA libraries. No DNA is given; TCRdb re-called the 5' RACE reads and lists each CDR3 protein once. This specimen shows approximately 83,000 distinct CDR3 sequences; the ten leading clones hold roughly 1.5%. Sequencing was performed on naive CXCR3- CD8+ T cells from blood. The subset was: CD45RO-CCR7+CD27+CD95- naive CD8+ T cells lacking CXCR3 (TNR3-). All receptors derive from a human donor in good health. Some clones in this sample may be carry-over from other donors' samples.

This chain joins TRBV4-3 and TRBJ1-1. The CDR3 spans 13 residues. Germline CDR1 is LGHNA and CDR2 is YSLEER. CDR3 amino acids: CASSQRGNTEAFF.

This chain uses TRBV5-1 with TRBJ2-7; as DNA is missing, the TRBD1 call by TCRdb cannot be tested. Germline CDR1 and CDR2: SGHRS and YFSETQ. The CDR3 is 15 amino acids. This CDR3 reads CASSLEGTSSYEQYF. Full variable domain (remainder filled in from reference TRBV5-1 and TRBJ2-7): KAGVTQTPRYLIKTRGQQVTLSCSPISGHRSVSWYQQTPGQGLQFLFEYFSETQRNKGNFPGRFSGRQFSNSRSEMNVSTLELGDSALYLCASSLEGTSSYEQYFGPGTRLTVT.

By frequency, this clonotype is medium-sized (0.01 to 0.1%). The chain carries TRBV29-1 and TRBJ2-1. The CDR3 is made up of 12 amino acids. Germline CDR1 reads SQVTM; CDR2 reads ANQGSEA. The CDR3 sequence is CSVDGLANEQFF.

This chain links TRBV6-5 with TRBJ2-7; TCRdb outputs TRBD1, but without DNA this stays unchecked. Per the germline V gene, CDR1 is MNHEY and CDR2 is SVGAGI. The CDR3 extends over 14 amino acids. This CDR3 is CASSYSGGRDEQYF.

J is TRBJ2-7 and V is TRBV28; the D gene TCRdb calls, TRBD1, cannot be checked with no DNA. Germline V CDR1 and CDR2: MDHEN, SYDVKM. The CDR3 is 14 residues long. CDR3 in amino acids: CASSWGQGVNEQYF.

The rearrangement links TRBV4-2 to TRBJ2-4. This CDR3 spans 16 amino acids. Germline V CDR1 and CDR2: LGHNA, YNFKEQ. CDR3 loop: CASSQETGLAKNIQYF.

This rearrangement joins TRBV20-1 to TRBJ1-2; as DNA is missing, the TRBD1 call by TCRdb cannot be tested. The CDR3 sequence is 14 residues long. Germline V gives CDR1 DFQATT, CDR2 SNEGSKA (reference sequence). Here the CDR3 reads CSARDLEGIWGYTF.